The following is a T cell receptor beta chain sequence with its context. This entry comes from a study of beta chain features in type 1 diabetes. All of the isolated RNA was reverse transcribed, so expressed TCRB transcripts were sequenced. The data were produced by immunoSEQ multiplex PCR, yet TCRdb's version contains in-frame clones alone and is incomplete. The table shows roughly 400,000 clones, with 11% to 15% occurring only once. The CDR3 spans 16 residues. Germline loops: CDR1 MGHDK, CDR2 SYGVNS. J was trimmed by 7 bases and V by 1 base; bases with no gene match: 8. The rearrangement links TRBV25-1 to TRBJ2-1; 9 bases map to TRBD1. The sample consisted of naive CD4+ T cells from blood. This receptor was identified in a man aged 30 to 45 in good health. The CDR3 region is CASSEWGGTGSNEQFF. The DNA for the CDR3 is TGTGCCAGCAGTGAATGGGGGGGGACAGGGTCGAATGAGCAGTTCTTC.